This TCR beta chain was sequenced for a study of technical replicates of blood from a few donors. Germline values: CDR1 MNHEY, CDR2 SVGAGI. Trimming at V came to 6 bases and at J to 10 bases, leaving 11 bases not matched to a gene. This CDR3 spans 15 amino acids. Sequenced by immunoSEQ multiplex PCR; TCRdb stores in-frame clones only, minus some. The sample includes some 89,000 clones, less than 95% of them seen just once. Specimen: T cells isolated from PBMCs. The chain carries TRBV6-5 and TRBJ2-1, with TRBD2 matching over 11 bases. The sequence derives from a human donor in good health. The CDR3 is CASSQLAGVLSEQFF. In nucleotides, the CDR3 is TGTGCCAGCAGCCAACTAGCGGGAGTACTAAGCGAGCAGTTCTTC.